The subject of this entry is one TCR beta chain. It lacks a known antigen. Per-base qualities were not stored, and no clone one base away is much larger. This sample was taken from a study of T cell repertoires in cytomegalovirus infection (dated by TCRdb to the late 2010s). General notes on the study: Because public TCR beta signatures pointed to carriage of CMV infection together with the matching HLA type, the HLA type of each donor mattered for the analysis.

The trim is 4 bases for V and 0 bases for J, with a gap of 24 bases between the germline ends. The CDR3 runs 19 amino acids, cysteine and phenylalanine included. Only the CDR3 part of the read is kept: 57 bases, read in frame from the first base. Via the germline V gene, CDR1 is LGHNA and CDR2 YSLEER. Sequencer: Illumina HiSeq 1500. Using fastp at Q25 and MiXCR, TCRdb reprocessed the public reads and kept productive beta chains. Each entry is one CDR3 protein sequence, shown with its most common DNA and genes. This sample has 310,000 or so distinct CDR3 sequences in its table, and more than 20% of those were observed once. Clones ranked in the top ten supply roughly 14% of the sample. The paper as a whole reports these results and caveats: The ex vivo response was dominated by HLA-C-restricted CMV-specific TCR beta clonotypes, which also provided the single most frequent clonotype in two of eight donors. In both this cohort and an independent cohort of approximately 350 donors, the cumulative frequency of public TCR beta family members distinguished carriers of CMV infection plus the relevant HLA type.

The rearranged segments are TRBV4-3 and TRBJ2-5; perhaps TRBD1 is the D gene, with 6 bases matching. This sequence was found in a human donor in good health (CMV status not recorded). Some clones in this sample may be carry-over from other donors' samples. The material sequenced was PBMCs. The CDR3 protein: CASSPRNSGTRIYQETQYF. The DNA sequence follows: TGCGCCAGCAGCCCTAGGAACTCCGGGACACGGATCTACCAAGAGACCCAGTACTTC.